This is a list of T cell receptor beta chains from one sample in a study of CD8 T cells in Susac syndrome. TCRdb analysed the immunoSEQ multiplex PCR reads with MiXCR anew, one entry per CDR3 protein. The top ten clones hold roughly 0.08% of a sample with more than 150,000 distinct CDR3 sequences, about 90% of them seen once. The sequencing input was CD4+ T cells from PBMCs. Source of these receptors: a human donor in good health. CDR3s include the opening cysteine and the closing phenylalanine or tryptophan. D genes are given only for firm matches. Some rows have no size entry. The others give once, few or many, or a class for an expanded clone.

j_gene: TRBJ2-5
d_gene: -
abundance: -
v_gene: TRBV7-2
CDR3nt: TGTGCCAGCAGCGGCGATTTCATGGGGACCCAGTACTTC
CDR3aa: CASSGDFMGTQYF

j_gene: TRBJ2-2
d_gene: -
abundance: -
v_gene: TRBV7-9
CDR3nt: TGTGCCAGCAGCTTAGCGGGAGCCGGGGAGCTGTTTTTT
CDR3aa: CASSLAGAGELFF

j_gene: TRBJ2-5
d_gene: -
abundance: -
v_gene: TRBV5-4
CDR3nt: TGTGCCAGCAGCTTTGGGGCAGGACAAGAGACCCAGTACTTC
CDR3aa: CASSFGAGQETQYF

j_gene: TRBJ1-5
d_gene: -
abundance: -
v_gene: TRBV7-2
CDR3nt: TGTGCCAGCAGCTTATTGTCAGGGAGTCAGCCCCAGCATTTT
CDR3aa: CASSLLSGSQPQHF

j_gene: TRBJ2-1
d_gene: TRBD1
abundance: -
v_gene: TRBV7-9
CDR3nt: TGTGCCAGCAGCTGGACAGGGGGGCCCAATGAGCAGTTCTTC
CDR3aa: CASSWTGGPNEQFF

j_gene: TRBJ2-5
d_gene: TRBD1
abundance: -
v_gene: TRBV18
CDR3nt: TGTGCCAGCTCAGGGACAGCTCAAGAGACCCAGTACTTC
CDR3aa: CASSGTAQETQYF

j_gene: TRBJ2-7
d_gene: -
abundance: -
v_gene: TRBV5-1
CDR3nt: TGCGCCAGCAGTAGAGACAGGGAGGCCGAGCAGTACTTC
CDR3aa: CASSRDREAEQYF

j_gene: TRBJ1-5
d_gene: TRBD1
abundance: once
v_gene: TRBV12-5
CDR3nt: TGTGCTAGTGCCCCCGGACAGGGAGGTCAGCCCCAGCATTTT
CDR3aa: CASAPGQGGQPQHF

j_gene: TRBJ1-1
d_gene: TRBD1
abundance: once
v_gene: TRBV14
CDR3nt: TGTGCCAGCAGGCCTACTTTCGACAGGGGGCGAAGGACTGAAGCTTTCTTT
CDR3aa: CASRPTFDRGRRTEAFF

j_gene: TRBJ2-2
d_gene: -
abundance: -
v_gene: TRBV29-1
CDR3nt: TGCAGCGTGGGGGGCGGGGCTCCCGGGGAGCTGTTTTTT
CDR3aa: CSVGGGAPGELFF

j_gene: TRBJ2-3
d_gene: -
abundance: -
v_gene: TRBV5-1
CDR3nt: TGCGCCAGCAACTCAGGGGACTCCAGCACAGATACGCAGTATTTT
CDR3aa: CASNSGDSSTDTQYF